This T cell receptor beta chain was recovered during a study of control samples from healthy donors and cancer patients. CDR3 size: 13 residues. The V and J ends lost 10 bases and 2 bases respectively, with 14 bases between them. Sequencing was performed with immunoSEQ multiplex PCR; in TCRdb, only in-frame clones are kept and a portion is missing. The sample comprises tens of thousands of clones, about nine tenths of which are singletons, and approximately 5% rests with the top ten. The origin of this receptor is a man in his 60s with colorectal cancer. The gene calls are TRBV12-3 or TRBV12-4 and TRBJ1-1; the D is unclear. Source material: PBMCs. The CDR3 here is CATGQAANTEAFF. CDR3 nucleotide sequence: TGTGCCACCGGGCAGGCTGCTAACACTGAAGCTTTCTTT.